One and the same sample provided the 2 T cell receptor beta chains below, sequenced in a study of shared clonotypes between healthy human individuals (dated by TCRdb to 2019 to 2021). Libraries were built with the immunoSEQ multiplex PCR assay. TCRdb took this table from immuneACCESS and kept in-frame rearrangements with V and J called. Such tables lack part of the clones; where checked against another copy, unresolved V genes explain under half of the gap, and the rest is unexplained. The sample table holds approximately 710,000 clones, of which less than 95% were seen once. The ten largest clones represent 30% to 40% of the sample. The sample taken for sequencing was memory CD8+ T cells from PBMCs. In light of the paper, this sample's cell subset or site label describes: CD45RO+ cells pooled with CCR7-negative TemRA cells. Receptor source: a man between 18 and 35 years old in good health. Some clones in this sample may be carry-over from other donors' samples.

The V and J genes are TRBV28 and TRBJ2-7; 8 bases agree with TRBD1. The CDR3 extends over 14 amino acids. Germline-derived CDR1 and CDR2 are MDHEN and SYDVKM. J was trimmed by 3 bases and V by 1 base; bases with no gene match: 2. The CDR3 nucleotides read TGTGCCAGCAGTTTATCCACAGGGGGCTACGAGCAGTACTTC. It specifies CASSLSTGGYEQYF.

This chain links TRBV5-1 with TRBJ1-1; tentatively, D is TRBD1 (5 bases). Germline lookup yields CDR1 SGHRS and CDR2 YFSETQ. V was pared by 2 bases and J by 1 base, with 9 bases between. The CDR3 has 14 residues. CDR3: CASSFRVWNTEAFF. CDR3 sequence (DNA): TGCGCCAGCAGCTTCAGGGTTTGGAACACTGAAGCTTTCTTT.